The rows below give T cell receptor beta chains drawn from one sample of a study of blood T cells in healthy people across ages. MiXCR, applied by TCRdb to the 5' RACE reads, yields one record per CDR3 protein. The table lists 540,000 or so distinct CDR3 sequences, under 30% of them singletons, with 8.7% in the top ten. The data were also submitted as part of a second study, on T cells of mothers and their children.

Sequenced material: blood. All receptors derive from a boy between 5 and 17 years old in good health. CDR3s include the opening cysteine and the closing phenylalanine or tryptophan. A D gene is named only where the DNA matches it firmly. Part of the rows lack a size; the others show once, few, many or a class for expanded clones.

J gene: TRBJ1-2
V gene: TRBV7-2
D gene: .
clone size: many
CDR3 protein: CASSPQGNYGYTF
CDR3 DNA: TGTGCCAGCAGTCCTCAGGGAAACTATGGCTACACCTTC

J gene: TRBJ1-6
V gene: TRBV20-1
D gene: .
clone size: few
CDR3 protein: CSAFHLRGNNSPLHF
CDR3 DNA: TGCAGTGCTTTTCACCTAAGGGGGAATAATTCACCCCTCCACTTT

J gene: TRBJ2-5
V gene: TRBV10-3
D gene: .
clone size: .
CDR3 protein: CAISEVYRETQYF
CDR3 DNA: TGTGCCATCAGTGAGGTCTATCGCGAGACCCAGTACTTC

J gene: TRBJ2-1
V gene: TRBV12-5
D gene: TRBD2
clone size: few
CDR3 protein: CASGWGGPNEQFF
CDR3 DNA: TGTGCTAGTGGTTGGGGGGGACCCAATGAGCAGTTCTTC

J gene: TRBJ2-3
V gene: TRBV19
D gene: .
clone size: .
CDR3 protein: CASTNFNQPDTQYF
CDR3 DNA: TGTGCCAGTACCAACTTTAACCAACCAGATACGCAGTATTTT

J gene: TRBJ2-4
V gene: TRBV7-2
D gene: TRBD2
clone size: many
CDR3 protein: CASSLRTSGVAKNIQYF
CDR3 DNA: TGTGCCAGCAGCTTACGGACTAGCGGAGTAGCCAAAAACATTCAGTACTTC

J gene: TRBJ2-3
V gene: TRBV15
D gene: TRBD2
clone size: .
CDR3 protein: CATSRHSGGTDTQYF
CDR3 DNA: TGTGCCACCAGCAGACATAGCGGGGGCACAGATACGCAGTATTTT

J gene: TRBJ2-5
V gene: TRBV28
D gene: .
clone size: few
CDR3 protein: CASSLQQGPQETQYF
CDR3 DNA: TGTGCCAGCAGTTTACAGCAGGGGCCCCAAGAGACCCAGTACTTC

J gene: TRBJ2-7
V gene: TRBV7-3
D gene: TRBD1
clone size: .
CDR3 protein: CASSLMDRAGDEQYF
CDR3 DNA: TGTGCCAGCAGCTTAATGGACAGGGCTGGCGACGAGCAGTACTTC

J gene: TRBJ2-3
V gene: TRBV7-3
D gene: TRBD2
clone size: .
CDR3 protein: CASSSLAGAGDTQYF
CDR3 DNA: TGTGCCAGCAGCTCCCTAGCGGGGGCGGGAGATACGCAGTATTTT

J gene: TRBJ1-2
V gene: TRBV5-1
D gene: .
clone size: .
CDR3 protein: CASSPRMEGGYGYTF
CDR3 DNA: TGCGCCAGCAGCCCGAGGATGGAGGGCGGCTATGGCTACACCTTC

J gene: TRBJ2-1
V gene: TRBV13
D gene: TRBD2
clone size: .
CDR3 protein: CASSLGPNREVKNEQFF
CDR3 DNA: TGTGCCAGCAGCTTAGGCCCTAATCGGGAGGTTAAAAATGAGCAGTTCTTC

J gene: TRBJ1-1
V gene: TRBV3-1
D gene: .
clone size: .
CDR3 protein: CASSRGQRNTEAFF
CDR3 DNA: TGTGCCAGCAGCCGGGGGCAGAGGAACACTGAAGCTTTCTTT

J gene: TRBJ2-1
V gene: TRBV11-2
D gene: TRBD2
clone size: few
CDR3 protein: CASAIAGAYNEQFF
CDR3 DNA: TGTGCCAGCGCAATAGCGGGGGCGTACAATGAGCAGTTCTTC

J gene: TRBJ1-1
V gene: TRBV20-1
D gene: .
clone size: once
CDR3 protein: CSARVTGRRTEAFF
CDR3 DNA: TGCAGTGCTAGAGTCACGGGGAGACGGACTGAAGCTTTCTTT

J gene: TRBJ2-1
V gene: TRBV7-3
D gene: .
clone size: .
CDR3 protein: CASSFVPRSGNEQFF
CDR3 DNA: TGTGCCAGCAGCTTCGTCCCCAGATCCGGCAATGAGCAGTTCTTC

J gene: TRBJ2-3
V gene: TRBV9
D gene: TRBD2
clone size: few
CDR3 protein: CASSVDKRGWSDTQYF
CDR3 DNA: TGTGCCAGCAGCGTAGACAAGCGGGGGTGGTCAGATACGCAGTATTTT

J gene: TRBJ2-7
V gene: TRBV27
D gene: TRBD2
clone size: .
CDR3 protein: CASSPLGEGSYEQYF
CDR3 DNA: TGTGCCAGCAGCCCCCTTGGGGAGGGCTCCTACGAGCAGTACTTC

J gene: TRBJ2-1
V gene: TRBV6-2/TRBV6-3
D gene: .
clone size: .
CDR3 protein: CASSTIGGPWYNEQFF
CDR3 DNA: TGTGCCAGCAGCACCATCGGGGGGCCGTGGTACAATGAGCAGTTCTTC

J gene: TRBJ2-7
V gene: TRBV6-5
D gene: .
clone size: many
CDR3 protein: CASSPGGTSSYEQYF
CDR3 DNA: TGTGCCAGCAGCCCCGGAGGGACGAGCTCCTACGAGCAGTACTTC

J gene: TRBJ2-5
V gene: TRBV9
D gene: .
clone size: few
CDR3 protein: CASSRRLDTKETQYF
CDR3 DNA: TGTGCCAGCAGCCGCCGCCTGGACACCAAAGAGACCCAGTACTTC

J gene: TRBJ2-1
V gene: TRBV12-3/TRBV12-4
D gene: TRBD2
clone size: .
CDR3 protein: CASSLVASGGINEQFF
CDR3 DNA: TGTGCCAGCAGTTTAGTGGCTAGCGGGGGGATCAATGAGCAGTTCTTC